The next 8 T cell receptor beta chains were all read from a single sample in a study of cytomegalovirus exposure and HLA in healthy donors. 60 Vbeta and 13 Jbeta primers were used in PCR. The table came from immunoSEQ multiplex PCR; TCRdb's copy has only in-frame clones and leaves some out. The sample lists 150,000 to 200,000 clones, roughly 78% seen once, with roughly 1.4% in the top ten. The specimen was PBMCs. The receptors shown here come from a girl aged 5 to 17 in good health and CMV-seropositive.

Concerning this clone: Other nucleotide sequences in the sample specify the same CDR3. V usage is TRBV25-1 and J usage is TRBJ1-6; D may be TRBD1 (5 bases). Germline-derived CDR1 and CDR2 are MGHDK and SYGVNS. The CDR3 extends over 12 amino acids. V gave up 7 bases and J gave up 7 bases, with 8 bases separating them. The CDR3, as DNA: TGTGCCAGCACGGGGGGAAATTCACCCCTCCACTTT. It specifies CASTGGNSPLHF.

A word on this clone: The identical CDR3 is also encoded by other nucleotide sequences in the sample. The genes are TRBV7-2 and TRBJ1-2, with 9 nucleotides matching TRBD1. The J segment lost 7 bases and the V segment lost 5 bases, leaving 5 bases of the junction unmatched. The CDR3 length is 13 residues. Germline-derived CDR1 and CDR2 are SGHTA and FQGNSA. The CDR3 is CASSPGTGSGYTF. CDR3 DNA sequence: TGTGCCAGCAGCCCCGGGACAGGGTCTGGCTACACCTTC.

J is TRBJ1-4 and V is TRBV10-3, with unresolved D. The CDR3 loop spans 15 amino acids. The V end was cut by 0 bases, the J end by 0 bases, with 5 bases between. Germline V gene lookup returns CDR1 ENHRY and CDR2 SYGVKD. CDR3 coding DNA: TGTGCCATCAGTGAGTCGCGTGCAACTAATGAAAAACTGTTTTTT. It yields the protein CAISESRATNEKLFF.

The J gene is TRBJ1-4, the V gene TRBV5-5, with 9 bases aligning to TRBD1. The CDR3 covers 15 residues. V lost 4 bases and J lost 8; bases outside the gene matches: 9. Per the germline V gene, CDR1 is SGHKS and CDR2 is YYEKEE (reference sequence). CDR3: CASSGPGQGKEKLFF. CDR3 bases: TGTGCCAGCAGCGGGCCGGGACAGGGAAAGGAAAAACTGTTTTTT.

This chain joins TRBV19 and TRBJ2-1, with 10 bases lining up with TRBD1. The CDR3 sequence is 19 residues long. The V gene's germline CDR1 is LNHDA and CDR2 SQIVND (reference sequence). J was trimmed by 5 bases and V by 3 bases; bases with no gene match: 16. The CDR3 loop is CASSILSGRGQGGNNEQFF. The CDR3 DNA sequence: TGTGCCAGTAGTATTTTATCGGGAAGAGGACAGGGGGGGAACAATGAGCAGTTCTTC.

J is TRBJ2-7 and V is TRBV9; 8 bases agree with TRBD1. CDR1 is SGDLS and CDR2 is YYNGEE in the germline V gene. The V segment lost 7 bases and the J segment 5 bases; nucleotides outside the gene matches: 5. The CDR3 spans 12 residues. CDR3 region: CASSGQGNEQYF. CDR3 sequence (DNA): TGTGCCAGCTCCGGACAGGGAAACGAGCAGTACTTC.

The genes are TRBV5-8 and TRBJ1-2; D is unresolved. CDR3 length: 13 amino acids. The germline V and J ends were trimmed by 0 bases and 2 bases, with 5 bases remaining between them. Germline CDR1 and CDR2: SGHTS and YDEGEE. CDR3 in DNA: TGTGCCAGCAGCTTGGTACAGAACTATGGCTACACCTTC. This translates into CASSLVQNYGYTF.

The chain employs TRBV13 and TRBJ2-3; TRBD2 aligns across 16 bases. The V gene end was trimmed by 4 bases and the J gene end by 0 bases; junction bases not matched to a gene: 10. The CDR3 is 20 amino acids. Germline V gene sequence: CDR1 PRHDT, CDR2 FYEKMQ (reference sequence). The CDR3: CASSWRPGTSGGDSTDTQYF. CDR3 nucleotides: TGTGCCAGCAGCTGGCGTCCCGGGACTAGCGGGGGGGACAGCACAGATACGCAGTATTTT.